This T cell receptor beta chain is from a study of lymphopenia after photon versus proton radiotherapy. The table came from immunoSEQ multiplex PCR; TCRdb's copy has only in-frame clones and leaves some out. The table shows tens of thousands of clones, with roughly 93% occurring only once. Study-wide points: Oligoclonal CD8+ Temra expansion after nadir drove photon patients' diversity drop. Proton therapy kept repertoires fairly stable, unlike photons, which gained effector/memory cells. Better survival with proton therapy was suggested as possible, not demonstrated. A bigger post-nadir fall in TCR diversity correlated inversely with survival time in deceased patients.

This clone was counted a single time. Its matching antigen is unknown. The CDR3 loop spans 13 amino acids. V was clipped by 0 bases and J by 6 bases, with 7 bases between them. Germline V gene sequence: CDR1 SEHNR, CDR2 FQNEAQ (reference sequence). The V call is TRBV7-9, the J call TRBJ2-3; the D gene is possibly TRBD1 (5 bases). The starting material was peripheral blood, obtained from a patient treated with photon-based radiotherapy. This TCR was sampled from a woman between 70 and 85 years old with pancreatic cancer. CDR3 coding DNA: TGTGCCAGCAGCTTAGCAAACAGGGATACGCAGTATTTT. Translated, it gives CASSLANRDTQYF. Full variable domain (rest looked up from reference TRBV7-9 and TRBJ2-3): DTGVSQNPRHKITKRGQNVTFRCDPISEHNRLYWYRQTLGQGPEFLTYFQNEAQLEKSRLLSDRFSAERPKGSFSTLEIQRTEQGDSAMYLCASSLANRDTQYFGPGTRLTVL.